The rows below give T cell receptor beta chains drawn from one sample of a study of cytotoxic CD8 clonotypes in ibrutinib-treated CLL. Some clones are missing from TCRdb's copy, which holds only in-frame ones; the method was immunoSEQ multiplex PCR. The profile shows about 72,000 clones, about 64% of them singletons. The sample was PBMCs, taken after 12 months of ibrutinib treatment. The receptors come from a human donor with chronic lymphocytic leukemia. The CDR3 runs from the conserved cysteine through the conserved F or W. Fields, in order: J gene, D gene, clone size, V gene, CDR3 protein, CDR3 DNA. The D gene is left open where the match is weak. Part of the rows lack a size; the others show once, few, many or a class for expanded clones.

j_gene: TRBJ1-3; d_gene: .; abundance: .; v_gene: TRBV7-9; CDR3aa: CASSRGGGTGNTIYF; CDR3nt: TGTGCCAGCAGCCGAGGAGGGGGTACTGGAAACACCATATATTTT
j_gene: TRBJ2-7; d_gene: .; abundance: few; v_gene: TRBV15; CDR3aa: CATSNVQGSAYEQYF; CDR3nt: TGTGCCACCAGCAACGTACAGGGCTCGGCCTACGAGCAGTACTTC
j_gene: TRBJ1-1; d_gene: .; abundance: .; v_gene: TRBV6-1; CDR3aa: CASGRVNTEAFF; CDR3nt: TGTGCCAGCGGACGGGTGAACACTGAAGCTTTCTTT
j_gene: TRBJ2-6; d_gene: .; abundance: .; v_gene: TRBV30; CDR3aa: CAWSAGGVFSGANVLTF; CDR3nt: TGTGCCTGGAGTGCTGGGGGTGTGTTTTCTGGGGCCAACGTCCTGACTTTC
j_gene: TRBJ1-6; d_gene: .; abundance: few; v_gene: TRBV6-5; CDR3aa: CASSYSPSGDSPLHF; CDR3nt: TGTGCCAGCAGTTACTCCCCTTCAGGGGATTCACCCCTCCACTTT
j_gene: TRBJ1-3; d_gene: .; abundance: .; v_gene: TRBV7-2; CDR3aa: CASSAYRAGNTIYF; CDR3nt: TGTGCCAGCAGCGCCTACAGGGCTGGAAACACCATATATTTT
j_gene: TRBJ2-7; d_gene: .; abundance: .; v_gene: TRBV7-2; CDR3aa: CASSLGGAALEQYF; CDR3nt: TGTGCCAGCAGCCTAGGGGGGGCGGCGCTCGAGCAGTACTTC
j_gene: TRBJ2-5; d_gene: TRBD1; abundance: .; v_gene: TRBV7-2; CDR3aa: CASSRGQGETQYF; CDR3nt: TGTGCCAGCAGCCGCGGACAGGGTGAGACCCAGTACTTC
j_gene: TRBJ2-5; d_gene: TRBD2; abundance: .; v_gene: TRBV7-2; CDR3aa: CASSITSGDQETQYF; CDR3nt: TGTGCCAGCTCCATTACTAGCGGGGACCAAGAGACCCAGTACTTC
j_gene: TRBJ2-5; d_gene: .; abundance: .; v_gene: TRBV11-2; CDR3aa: CASRRASGDRETQYF; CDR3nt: TGTGCCAGCAGGCGGGCTAGCGGGGACAGGGAGACCCAGTACTTC
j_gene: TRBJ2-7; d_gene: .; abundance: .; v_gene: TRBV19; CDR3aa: CASSRGPTYEQYF; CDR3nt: TGTGCCAGTAGTAGGGGACCGACGTACGAGCAGTACTTC
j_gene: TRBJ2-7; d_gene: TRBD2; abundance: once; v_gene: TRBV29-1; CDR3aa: CSVGPKAGPYEQYF; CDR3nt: TGCAGCGTTGGGCCTAAAGCGGGACCGTACGAGCAGTACTTC
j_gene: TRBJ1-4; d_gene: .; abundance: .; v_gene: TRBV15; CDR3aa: CATSRGGNLATNEKLFF; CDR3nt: TGTGCCACCAGCAGAGGTGGAAACCTAGCAACTAATGAAAAACTGTTTTTT
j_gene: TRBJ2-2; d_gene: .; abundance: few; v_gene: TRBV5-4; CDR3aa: CASSSRESNTGELFF; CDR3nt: TGTGCCAGCAGCTCCCGGGAATCGAACACCGGGGAGCTGTTTTTT
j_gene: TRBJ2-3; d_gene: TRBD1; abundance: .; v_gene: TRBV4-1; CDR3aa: CASSQDSRTGARDTQYF; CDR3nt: TGCGCCAGCAGCCAAGATAGTAGGACAGGGGCGCGAGATACGCAGTATTTT
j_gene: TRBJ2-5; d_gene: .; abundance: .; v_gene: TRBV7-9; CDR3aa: CASQGTETQYF; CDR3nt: TGTGCCAGCCAGGGGACGGAGACCCAGTACTTC
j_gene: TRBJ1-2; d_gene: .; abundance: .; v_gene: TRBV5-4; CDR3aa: CASSSPPGGLYGYTF; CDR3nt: TGTGCCAGCAGCTCCCCCCCGGGAGGGCTCTATGGCTACACCTTC
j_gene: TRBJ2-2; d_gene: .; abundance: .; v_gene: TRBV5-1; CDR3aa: CASSLLRQGNTGELFF; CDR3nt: TGCGCCAGCAGCTTGTTACGGCAGGGGAACACCGGGGAGCTGTTTTTT
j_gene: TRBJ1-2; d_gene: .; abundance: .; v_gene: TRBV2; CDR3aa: CASSEVGYSDYGYTF; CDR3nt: TGTGCCAGCAGTGAAGTGGGTTACTCAGACTATGGCTACACCTTC
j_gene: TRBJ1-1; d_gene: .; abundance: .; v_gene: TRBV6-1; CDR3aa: CASSAEWATEAFF; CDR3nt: TGTGCCAGCAGTGCGGAGTGGGCCACTGAAGCTTTCTTT
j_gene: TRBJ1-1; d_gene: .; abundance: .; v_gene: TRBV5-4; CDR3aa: CASSLGLMNTEAFF; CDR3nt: TGTGCCAGCAGCTTGGGACTGATGAACACTGAAGCTTTCTTT
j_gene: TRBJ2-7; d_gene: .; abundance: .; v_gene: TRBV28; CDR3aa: CASSLSRDTLYEQYF; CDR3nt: TGTGCCAGCAGTTTAAGTAGGGACACCTTATACGAGCAGTACTTC
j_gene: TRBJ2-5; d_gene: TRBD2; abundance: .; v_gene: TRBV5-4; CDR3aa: CASSWLAGGFETQYF; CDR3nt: TGTGCCAGCAGCTGGCTAGCGGGGGGTTTTGAGACCCAGTACTTC
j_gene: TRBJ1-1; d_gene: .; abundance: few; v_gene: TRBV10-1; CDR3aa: CASSTGLKTEAFF; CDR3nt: TGCGCCAGCAGTACCGGGCTAAAAACTGAAGCTTTCTTT
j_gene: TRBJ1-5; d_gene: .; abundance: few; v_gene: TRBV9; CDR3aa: CASSAGAQWPQHF; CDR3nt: TGTGCCAGCAGCGCCGGCGCGCAATGGCCCCAGCATTTT
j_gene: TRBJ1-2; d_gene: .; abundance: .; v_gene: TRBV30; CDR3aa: CAWRQSNYGCTF; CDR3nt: TGTGCCTGGAGGCAGAGCAACTATGGCTGCACCTTC
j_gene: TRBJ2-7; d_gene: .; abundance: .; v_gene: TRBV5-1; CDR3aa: CASSLGGSRVYEQYF; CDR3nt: TGCGCCAGCAGCTTGGGGGGGTCTCGAGTCTACGAGCAGTACTTC
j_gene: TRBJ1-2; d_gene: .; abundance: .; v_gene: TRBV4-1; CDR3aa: CASSNYYGYTF; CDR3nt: TGCGCCAGCAGCAATTACTATGGCTACACCTTC
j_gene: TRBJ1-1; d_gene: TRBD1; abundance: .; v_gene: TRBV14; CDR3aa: CASSQGSGQGRSIAEAFF; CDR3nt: TGTGCCAGCAGCCAAGGATCTGGACAGGGGCGTTCTATAGCTGAAGCTTTCTTT
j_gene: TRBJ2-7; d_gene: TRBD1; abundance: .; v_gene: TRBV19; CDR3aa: CASSTINRGLYEQYF; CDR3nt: TGTGCCAGTAGTACCATCAACAGGGGGCTCTACGAGCAGTACTTC
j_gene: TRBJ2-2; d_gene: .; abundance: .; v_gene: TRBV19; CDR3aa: CASRTTGELFF; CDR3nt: TGTGCCAGTAGGACGACCGGGGAGCTGTTTTTT
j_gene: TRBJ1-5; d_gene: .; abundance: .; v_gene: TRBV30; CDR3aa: CAWSPPRGTLQPQHF; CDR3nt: TGTGCCTGGAGCCCACCGCGGGGGACGTTGCAGCCCCAGCATTTT
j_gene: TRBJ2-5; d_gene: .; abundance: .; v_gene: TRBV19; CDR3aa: CASSPAGVLGTQYF; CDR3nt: TGTGCCAGTAGTCCCGCAGGTGTTTTAGGGACCCAGTACTTC
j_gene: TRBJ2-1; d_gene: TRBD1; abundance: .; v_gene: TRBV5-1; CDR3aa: CASSPTGQGFLPPYNEQFF; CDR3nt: TGCGCCAGCAGCCCAACCGGACAGGGCTTTTTGCCCCCTTACAATGAGCAGTTCTTC
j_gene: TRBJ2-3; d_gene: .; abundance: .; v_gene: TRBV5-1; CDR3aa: CASSLDGGSGTDTQYF; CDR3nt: TGCGCCAGCAGCTTGGACGGGGGATCGGGCACAGATACGCAGTATTTT
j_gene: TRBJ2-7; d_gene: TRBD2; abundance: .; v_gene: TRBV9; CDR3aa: CASSPGSGGGGEQYF; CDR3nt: TGTGCCAGCAGCCCTGGGAGCGGGGGGGGAGGCGAGCAGTACTTC
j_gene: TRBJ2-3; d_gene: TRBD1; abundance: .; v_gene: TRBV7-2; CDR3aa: CASSSSDRKDTQYF; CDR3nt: TGTGCCAGCAGCTCGTCGGACAGGAAAGATACGCAGTATTTT
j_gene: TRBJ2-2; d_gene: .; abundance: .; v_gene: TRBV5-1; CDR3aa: CASSTGLSNTGELFF; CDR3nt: TGCGCCAGCAGCACAGGGTTATCGAACACCGGGGAGCTGTTTTTT
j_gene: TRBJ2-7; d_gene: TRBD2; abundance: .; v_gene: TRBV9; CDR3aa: CASSPSPSGEYEQYF; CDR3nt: TGTGCCAGCAGCCCCAGCCCTAGCGGGGAGTACGAGCAGTACTTC
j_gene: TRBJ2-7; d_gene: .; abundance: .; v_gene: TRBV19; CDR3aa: CASSIRGVYEQYF; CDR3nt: TGTGCCAGTAGTATACGGGGAGTCTACGAGCAGTACTTC
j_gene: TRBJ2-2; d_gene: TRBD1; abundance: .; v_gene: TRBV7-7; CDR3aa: CASTLGQGAGTGELFF; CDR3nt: TGTGCCAGCACCCTAGGGCAGGGGGCAGGAACCGGGGAGCTGTTTTTT
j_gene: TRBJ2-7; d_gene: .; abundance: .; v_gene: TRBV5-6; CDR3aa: CASSVNYEQYF; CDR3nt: TGTGCCAGCAGCGTAAACTACGAGCAGTACTTC
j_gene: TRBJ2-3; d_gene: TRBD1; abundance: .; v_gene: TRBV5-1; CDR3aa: CASSSGTAVDTQYF; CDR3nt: TGCGCCAGCAGTTCCGGGACAGCTGTGGATACGCAGTATTTT
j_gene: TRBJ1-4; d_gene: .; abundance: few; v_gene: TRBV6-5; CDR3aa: CASSAGTTEKLFF; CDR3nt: TGTGCCAGCAGTGCCGGGACAACTGAAAAACTGTTTTTT
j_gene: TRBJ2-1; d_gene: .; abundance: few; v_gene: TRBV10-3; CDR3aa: CGGGSSYNEQFF; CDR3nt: TGTGGAGGGGGGAGCTCCTACAATGAGCAGTTCTTC
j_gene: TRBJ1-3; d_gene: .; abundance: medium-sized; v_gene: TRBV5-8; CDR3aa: CASRGRLRAEF; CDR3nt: TGTGCCAGCAGGGGGAGGCTCCGGGCGGAATTT
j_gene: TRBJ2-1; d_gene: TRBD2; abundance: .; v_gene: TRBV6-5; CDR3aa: CASSYLAVNEQFF; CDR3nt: TGTGCCAGCAGTTACCTAGCGGTCAATGAGCAGTTCTTC